A single sample is the source of the 10 T cell receptor beta chains below, sequenced in a study of vaccination and CD4 T cells after COVID-19. These receptors' antigens are unknown. Sequencing of cultured CD4+ T cell DNA used the Oncomine TCR Beta short-read assay. TCRdb redid the calling of the PCR reads with MiXCR, one entry per CDR3 protein. Of 7,000 to 10,000 distinct CDR3 sequences listed, about 19% are singletons. Treatment here: approximately 9-day PBMC culture with coronavirus spike peptide pools or control peptides (ViraFEST assay). Sequenced here: CD4+ T cells from blood, cultured in vitro, sampled after SARS-CoV-2 vaccination. The receptors shown here come from a human donor who had recovered from COVID-19.

This clonotype was recorded a few times. CDR3 in amino acids: CASSIQLRQGGGLGGYTF. CDR3 nucleotide sequence: TGTGCCAGCAGCATCCAACTGAGACAGGGAGGGGGTTTAGGAGGCTACACCTTC. The gene calls are TRBV7-2 and TRBJ1-2; TRBD1 agrees at 7 bases. The CDR3 runs to 18 residues. V trimming: 5 bases; J trimming: 8 bases; junction bases outside the gene matches: 23. The V gene's germline CDR1 is SGHTA and CDR2 FQGNSA.

This clonotype was counted at least ten times. This sequence joins TRBV6-1 and TRBJ1-5; 7 bases fit TRBD1. Germline CDR1 MNHNS, CDR2 SASEGT. The CDR3 is 16 residues long. The ends lost 6 bases at V and 5 bases at J; junction bases unmatched: 13. CDR3 region: CASSEGQTVGDQPQHF. The CDR3 DNA is TGTGCCAGCAGCGAGGGACAGACCGTGGGGGATCAGCCCCAGCATTTT.

Only a few counts were recorded for this clonotype. This chain joins TRBV19 and TRBJ2-5; 8 bases align to TRBD1. Germline lookup yields CDR1 LNHDA and CDR2 SQIVND (reference sequence). The V gene end was trimmed by 8 bases and the J gene end by 2 bases; junction bases not matched to a gene: 7. CDR3 length: 14 amino acids. The CDR3 nucleotides read TGTGCCAGTCGACAGGGGCTCACACAAGAGACCCAGTACTTC. This translates into CASRQGLTQETQYF. The full variable domain, rest sourced from reference TRBV19 and TRBJ2-5, is DGGITQSPKYLFRKEGQNVTLSCEQNLNHDAMYWYRQDPGQGLRLIYYSQIVNDFQKGDIAEGYSVSREKKESFPLTVTSAQKNPTAFYLCASRQGLTQETQYFGPGTRLLVL.

The V gene is TRBV19, the J gene TRBJ2-7; 9 bases match TRBD1. The CDR3 loop spans 15 amino acids. CDR1 and CDR2 from the germline V gene are LNHDA and SQIVND (reference sequence). With 1 base clipped from V and 7 bases from J, the junction kept 8 bases outside the gene matches. In nucleotides, the CDR3 is TGTGCCAGTAGTATAGCAGTACAGGGGGCGCGGGAGCAGTACTTC. As protein: CASSIAVQGAREQYF.

V usage is TRBV11-3 and J usage is TRBJ2-1, with D possibly matching TRBD2 (6 bases). CDR3 length equals 15 residues. Trimming left V 4 bases short and J 3 bases short, with 13 bases between. Germline values: CDR1 SGHNT, CDR2 YENEEA. CDR3 sequence reads: CASSSSGGLYNEQFF. In nucleotides, the CDR3 is TGTGCCAGCAGCTCTTCCGGGGGACTCTACAATGAGCAGTTCTTC.

This clonotype was seen a few times. J is TRBJ2-1 and V is TRBV11-3, with 7 bases that match TRBD1. V dropped 6 bases and J dropped 5; count of bases not matched to a gene: 19. The CDR3 is 18 amino acids. Germline lookup yields CDR1 SGHNT and CDR2 YENEEA. The CDR3 nucleotides read TGTGCCAGCAGTCCATTCCGTAGGAGACAGGGCGTCGACAATGAGCAGTTCTTC. Translation: CASSPFRRRQGVDNEQFF. The complete variable domain, with remaining parts taken from reference TRBV11-3 and TRBJ2-1, reads EAGVVQSPRYKIIEKKQPVAFWCNPISGHNTLYWYLQNLGQGPELLIRYENEEAVDDSQLPKDRFSAERLKGVDSTLKIQPAELGDSAVYLCASSPFRRRQGVDNEQFFGPGTRLTVL.

V is TRBV2 and J is TRBJ2-3, with 7 bases lining up with TRBD1. CDR1 and CDR2 (germline): SNHLY, FYNNEI. Trimming at V came to 8 bases and at J to 0 bases, leaving 5 bases not matched to a gene. CDR3 length: 14 amino acids. This CDR3 is CASRGGGSTDTQYF. CDR3 nucleotide sequence: TGTGCCAGCCGAGGGGGCGGGAGCACAGATACGCAGTATTTT.

The chain employs TRBV6-2 or TRBV6-3 and TRBJ2-4; 7 nucleotides agree with TRBD2. The germline V gene encodes CDR1 MNHEY and CDR2 SVGEGT. CDR3 size: 15 residues. Losses at the gene ends were 4 bases for V and 6 bases for J; bases not matched to a gene: 9. The CDR3 region has the DNA TGTGCCAGCAGTTCAATTCGGGGGAGGGTAAACATTCAGTACTTC. This sequence encodes CASSSIRGRVNIQYF.

The chain joins TRBV10-3 to TRBJ2-1, with D possibly matching TRBD1 (8 bases). This CDR3 is built from 14 residues. The germline V and J ends were trimmed by 9 bases and 8 bases, with 20 bases remaining between them. The germline CDR1 and CDR2 sequences are ENHRY and SYGVKD. CDR3 nucleotides: TGTGCCATTGGAACAGGGGGGGAATGGGATGAGCAGTTCTTC. Translated, it gives CAIGTGGEWDEQFF.

The chain couples TRBV4-3 to TRBJ2-6; tentatively, D is TRBD1 (5 bases). Germline CDR1 LGHNA, CDR2 YSLEER. V lost 0 bases and J 2 bases, leaving 8 bases between the germline ends. This CDR3 comprises 16 residues. CDR3 sequence reads: CASSQDQGTGANVLTF. In nucleotides, the CDR3 is TGCGCCAGCAGCCAAGATCAGGGCACTGGGGCCAACGTCCTGACTTTC.